These 15 T cell receptor beta chains were sequenced from one sample in a study of blood T cell repertoires in COVID-19 (dated by TCRdb to about 2020). The library was produced with the immunoSEQ multiplex PCR assay. The clones in this table, taken by TCRdb from immuneACCESS, are in-frame only. Not every clone is retained; where verified, under half of the shortfall comes from an unresolved V gene, and the cause of the rest is unknown. The sample yields 400,000 or so clones; roughly 90% were counted once. Together, the top ten hold around 1.9% of the sample. The sequenced material came from PBMCs or T cells enriched from blood (not recorded which). Receptor source: a woman aged 40 to 50 with acute COVID-19.

The gene calls are TRBV11-2 and TRBJ1-1; possibly TRBD1 for D (6 bases). Germline V lookup: CDR1 SGHAT, CDR2 FQNNGV. The CDR3 spans 16 residues. V lost 1 base to trimming and J lost 5 bases, with 17 bases between them. This chain's CDR3 is CASSLGQVRPHTEAFF. CDR3 nucleotide sequence: TGTGCCAGCAGCTTAGGACAGGTACGGCCTCATACTGAAGCTTTCTTT.

The chain carries TRBV6-6 and TRBJ1-2; 10 bases match TRBD1. V trimming: 6 bases; J trimming: 1 base; junction bases outside the gene matches: 2. Germline lookup yields CDR1 MNHNY and CDR2 SVGAGI (reference sequence). The CDR3 contains 14 residues. The DNA of the CDR3 is TGTGCCAGCAGGGGACAGGGGCTTAACTATGGCTACACCTTC. Protein: CASRGQGLNYGYTF.

This clone turned up a few times. This chain uses TRBV4-1 with TRBJ1-1, with 7 bases lining up with TRBD1. The CDR3 sequence is 14 residues long. CDR1 is MGHRA, CDR2 YSYEKL, per germline. Trimming cost V 5 bases and J 1 base; bases outside gene matches: 4. The CDR3 protein is CASSSDRQNTEAFF. In DNA form, the CDR3 reads TGCGCCAGCAGCTCGGACAGGCAGAACACTGAAGCTTTCTTT.

This clone came up a few times. The V and J genes are TRBV11-2 and TRBJ2-3, with D uncertain. Trimming pared 2 bases from V and 6 bases from J, leaving 15 bases between. The germline gives CDR1 SGHAT, CDR2 FQNNGV. This CDR3 has 15 amino acids. CDR3 sequence (DNA): TGTGCCAGCAGCTTAACACACACCCTCGGGGATACGCAGTATTTT. Protein product: CASSLTHTLGDTQYF.

The rearrangement joins TRBV5-1 to TRBJ1-1; 12 bases fit TRBD1. Germline V gene sequence: CDR1 SGHRS, CDR2 YFSETQ. Trimming removed 4 bases from V and 5 bases from J; junction bases left unmatched: 3. The CDR3 consists of 14 residues. This CDR3 reads CASSGTGGRTEAFF. CDR3 DNA sequence: TGCGCCAGCAGCGGGACAGGGGGCAGGACTGAAGCTTTCTTT.

The chain links TRBV5-4 to TRBJ1-2; D uncertain. Deletions cut 3 bases from V and 2 bases from J, with 11 bases between. The germline V gene has CDR1 SGHNT and CDR2 YYREEE (reference sequence). This CDR3 is 14 amino acids long. The CDR3 reads CASSSEAGNYGYTF. The DNA of the CDR3 is TGTGCCAGCAGCTCAGAGGCGGGGAACTATGGCTACACCTTC.

The J gene is TRBJ2-3, the V gene TRBV3-1 (or the pseudogene TRBV3-2), with TRBD2 matching 7 bases. This CDR3 has 15 amino acids. Unmatched junction bases numbered 5, after V lost 3 bases and J lost 2 bases. Germline loops: CDR1 LGHDT, CDR2 YNNKEL (reference sequence). The CDR3 loop reads CASSHLAEITDTQYF. The CDR3 DNA reads as TGTGCCAGCAGCCACCTAGCGGAGATCACAGATACGCAGTATTTT.

The V and J genes are TRBV12-3 or TRBV12-4 and TRBJ1-2, with a weak D call TRBD1 (5 bases). The CDR3 length is 13 residues. V was cut by 7 bases and J by 4 bases, with 13 bases left in between. CDR3 loop: CASTLGVLYGYTF. As DNA, the CDR3 is TGTGCCAGCACCCTAGGGGTGCTCTATGGCTACACCTTC.

This rearrangement joins TRBV19 to TRBJ1-1; D not resolved. Germline-derived CDR1 and CDR2 are LNHDA and SQIVND (reference sequence). The CDR3 spans 12 residues. Trimming pared 7 bases from V and 3 bases from J, leaving 9 bases between. CDR3 coding DNA: TGTGCCAGTACAGACACCTACACTGAAGCTTTCTTT. This translates into CASTDTYTEAFF.

The chain is built from TRBV6-5 and TRBJ2-5; 11 bases map to TRBD1. This CDR3 has 15 residues. The germline V gene encodes CDR1 MNHEY and CDR2 SVGAGI. V lost 6 bases, J lost 5 bases, and 8 bases stayed unmatched. CDR3 sequence: CASREDRGPGETQYF. The CDR3 coding sequence is TGTGCCAGCAGGGAGGACAGGGGGCCGGGGGAGACCCAGTACTTC.

The rearrangement links TRBV6-5 to TRBJ2-7; unclear D gene. CDR3 length equals 14 residues. CDR1 and CDR2 from the germline V gene are MNHEY and SVGAGI. V was cut by 8 bases and J by 8 bases, with 22 bases left in between. CDR3 in DNA: TGTGCCAGCGGTTCCGTGGAGCTCCTTGGCCAGCAGTACTTC. This encodes CASGSVELLGQQYF.

The chain couples TRBV3-1 (or the pseudogene TRBV3-2) to TRBJ2-1; no clear D gene. The CDR3 consists of 14 residues. From germline, CDR1 is LGHDT and CDR2 YNNKEL (reference sequence). With 0 bases removed from V and 5 bases from J, the gap between germline ends came to 8 bases. The CDR3 DNA follows: TGTGCCAGCAGCCAAGACTATTTTCACAATGAGCAGTTCTTC. It translates to CASSQDYFHNEQFF.

The chain carries TRBV10-3 and TRBJ2-2; 8 nucleotides match TRBD1. Trimming at V came to 7 bases and at J to 6 bases, leaving 13 bases not matched to a gene. Germline V gene data show CDR1 as ENHRY and CDR2 as SYGVKD. The CDR3 sequence is 16 residues long. The CDR3 is CAITPDPTGVAGELFF. CDR3 in DNA: TGTGCCATCACCCCAGACCCGACAGGGGTTGCCGGGGAGCTGTTTTTT.

Details on this clone: In the same sample, other DNA sequences code for this CDR3. The chain combines TRBV18 with TRBJ1-2; D is possibly TRBD1 (5 bases). The CDR3 has 14 amino acids. Trimming cost V 2 bases and J 4 bases, with 11 bases left between them. Germline V gene lookup returns CDR1 KGHSH and CDR2 LQKENI. The CDR3 region has the DNA TGTGCCAGCTCACCAGGCAGGGAAGGCTATGGCTACACCTTC. This sequence encodes CASSPGREGYGYTF.

The rearrangement links TRBV28 to TRBJ1-1; weak D call: TRBD1 (6 bases). V shed 7 bases and J shed 4 bases, with 16 bases lying between them. The V gene's germline CDR1 is MDHEN and CDR2 SYDVKM. The CDR3 runs to 14 residues. The CDR3 loop reads CASKPQGRGTEAFF. The CDR3 nucleotides read TGTGCCAGCAAACCACAGGGACGTGGCACTGAAGCTTTCTTT.